This section outlines one T cell receptor (beta chain) sequence together with its context. Germline values: CDR1 SGHTA, CDR2 FQGNSA. This CDR3 contains 15 residues. V lost 7 bases and J lost 2; bases outside the gene matches: 7. The data were produced by immunoSEQ multiplex PCR, yet TCRdb's version contains in-frame clones alone and is incomplete. The table has more than 3,000 clones, approximately 83% seen once. This sample was taken from a study of blood T cell repertoires in COVID-19. The overall study: The origin of the acute and convalescent COVID-19 samples was the United States, Italy and Spain. Sample material is recorded as cDNA or gDNA derived from T cells, B-cell-depleted T cells, or PBMCs.

The sample comprised peripheral blood. The clonotype comes from a human donor in a cohort sampled during active COVID-19. The chain recombines TRBV7-2 with TRBJ2-1; 8 positions match TRBD2. The chain's CDR3 is CASTLRGGTYNEQFF. DNA of the CDR3: TGTGCCAGCACTCTACGGGGGGGGACCTACAATGAGCAGTTCTTC.